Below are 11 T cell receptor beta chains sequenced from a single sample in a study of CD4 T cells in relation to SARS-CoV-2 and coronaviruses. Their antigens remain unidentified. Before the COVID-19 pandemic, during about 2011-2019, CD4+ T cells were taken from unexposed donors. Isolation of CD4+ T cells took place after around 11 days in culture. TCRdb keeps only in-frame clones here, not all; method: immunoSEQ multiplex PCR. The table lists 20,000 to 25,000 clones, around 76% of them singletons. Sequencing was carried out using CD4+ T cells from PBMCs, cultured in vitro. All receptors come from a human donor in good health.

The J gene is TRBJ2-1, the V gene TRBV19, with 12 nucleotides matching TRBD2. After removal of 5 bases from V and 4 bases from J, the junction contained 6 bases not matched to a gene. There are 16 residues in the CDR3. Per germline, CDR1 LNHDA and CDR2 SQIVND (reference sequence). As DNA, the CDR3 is TGTGCCAGTAGTGCCTGGACTAGCGGGGATTACAATGAGCAGTTCTTC. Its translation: CASSAWTSGDYNEQFF. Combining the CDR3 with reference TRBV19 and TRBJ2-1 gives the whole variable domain DGGITQSPKYLFRKEGQNVTLSCEQNLNHDAMYWYRQDPGQGLRLIYYSQIVNDFQKGDIAEGYSVSREKKESFPLTVTSAQKNPTAFYLCASSAWTSGDYNEQFFGPGTRLTVL.

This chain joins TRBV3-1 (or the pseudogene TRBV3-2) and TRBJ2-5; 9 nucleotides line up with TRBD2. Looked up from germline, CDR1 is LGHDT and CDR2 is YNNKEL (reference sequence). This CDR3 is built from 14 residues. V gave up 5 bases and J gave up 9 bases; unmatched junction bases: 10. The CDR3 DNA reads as TGTGCCAGCAGCGAGACTAGCGGCCCGTGGCCCCAGTACTTC. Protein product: CASSETSGPWPQYF.

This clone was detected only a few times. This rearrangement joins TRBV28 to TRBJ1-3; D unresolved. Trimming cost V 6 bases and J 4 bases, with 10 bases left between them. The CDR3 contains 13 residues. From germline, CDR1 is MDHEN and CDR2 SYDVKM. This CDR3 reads CASSSSGGNTIYF. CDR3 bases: TGTGCCAGCAGCTCCTCGGGGGGAAACACCATATATTTT.

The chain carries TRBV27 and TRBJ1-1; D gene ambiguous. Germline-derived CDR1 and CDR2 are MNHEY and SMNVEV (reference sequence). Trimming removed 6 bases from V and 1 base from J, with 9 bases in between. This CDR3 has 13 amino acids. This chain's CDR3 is CASSWIGNTEAFF. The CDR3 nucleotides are TGTGCCAGCAGCTGGATAGGGAACACTGAAGCTTTCTTT.

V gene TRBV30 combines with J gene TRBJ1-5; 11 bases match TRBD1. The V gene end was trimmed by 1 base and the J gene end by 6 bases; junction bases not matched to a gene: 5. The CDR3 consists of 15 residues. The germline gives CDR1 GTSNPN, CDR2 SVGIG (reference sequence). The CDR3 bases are TGTGCCTGGAGTGCCGGACAGGGGGCGGCTCAGCCCCAGCATTTT. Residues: CAWSAGQGAAQPQHF.

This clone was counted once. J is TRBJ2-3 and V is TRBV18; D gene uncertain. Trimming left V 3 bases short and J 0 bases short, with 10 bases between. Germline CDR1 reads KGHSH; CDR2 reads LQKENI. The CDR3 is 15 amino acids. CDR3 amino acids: CASSPNLASTDTQYF. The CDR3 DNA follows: TGTGCCAGCTCACCGAACTTAGCTAGCACAGATACGCAGTATTTT.

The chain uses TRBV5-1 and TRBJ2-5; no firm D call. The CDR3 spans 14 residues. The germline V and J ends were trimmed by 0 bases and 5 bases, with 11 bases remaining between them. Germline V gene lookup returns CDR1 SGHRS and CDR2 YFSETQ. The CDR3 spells CASSLGSSGETQYF. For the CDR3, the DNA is TGCGCCAGCAGCTTGGGTAGTTCCGGGGAGACCCAGTACTTC. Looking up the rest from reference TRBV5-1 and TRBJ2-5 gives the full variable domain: KAGVTQTPRYLIKTRGQQVTLSCSPISGHRSVSWYQQTPGQGLQFLFEYFSETQRNKGNFPGRFSGRQFSNSRSEMNVSTLELGDSALYLCASSLGSSGETQYFGPGTRLLVL.

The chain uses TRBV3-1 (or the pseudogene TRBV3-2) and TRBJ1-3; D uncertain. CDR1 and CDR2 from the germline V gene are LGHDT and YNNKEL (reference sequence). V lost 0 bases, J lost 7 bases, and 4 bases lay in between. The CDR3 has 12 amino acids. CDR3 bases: TGTGCCAGCAGCCAAGATCGCAACACCATATATTTT. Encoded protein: CASSQDRNTIYF.

In DNA, the CDR3 is TGCGCCAGCAGCCCCATAGCGGGAGTAATTCGCGAGCAGTACTTC. This gives the protein CASSPIAGVIREQYF. The genes are TRBV4-1 and TRBJ2-7, with 9 bases that match TRBD2. The junction had 10 bases not matched to a gene; V was cut back by 4 bases and J by 6 bases. The length of the CDR3 is 15 residues. Germline loops: CDR1 MGHRA, CDR2 YSYEKL.

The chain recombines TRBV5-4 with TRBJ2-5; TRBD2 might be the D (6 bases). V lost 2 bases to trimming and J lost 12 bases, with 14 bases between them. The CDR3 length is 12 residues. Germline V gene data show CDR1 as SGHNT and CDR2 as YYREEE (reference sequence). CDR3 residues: CASSFAAGPEYF. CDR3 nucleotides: TGTGCCAGCAGCTTCGCGGCGGGGCCCGAGTACTTC. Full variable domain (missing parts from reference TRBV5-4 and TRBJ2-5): ETGVTQSPTHLIKTRGQQVTLRCSSQSGHNTVSWYQQALGQGPQFIFQYYREEENGRGNFPPRFSGLQFPNYSSELNVNALELDDSALYLCASSFAAGPEYFGPGTRLLVL.

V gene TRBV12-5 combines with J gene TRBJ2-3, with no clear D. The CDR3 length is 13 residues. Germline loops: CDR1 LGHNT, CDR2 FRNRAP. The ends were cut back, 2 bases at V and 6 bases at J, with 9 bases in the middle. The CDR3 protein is CASGLNRADTQYF. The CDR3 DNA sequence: TGTGCTAGTGGTTTGAATAGGGCGGATACGCAGTATTTT.